The clone carrying this T cell receptor beta chain was counted at least ten times. Its matching antigen is unknown. The CDR3 covers 10 residues. This sample was included in a study of T-cell reconstitution after alpha-beta-depleted transplantation in children. Study observations and caveats: The study reportedly traced alpha-beta T cells about two months after transplant to several hundred expanded graft clones. Newly produced T cells mostly provided counts and TCRbeta diversity after one year, as hyperexpanded clones declined. Diversity of TCRbeta at day 60 was high in some patients, arising from surviving recipient T cells and thymic progenitors.

The library targeted TCRbeta and was prepared with unique molecular identifiers. TCRdb independently ran MiXCR on the PCR reads; one entry per CDR3 protein. The sample has about 200,000 distinct CDR3 sequences; approximately 6% are singletons. The chain uses TRBV12-3 or TRBV12-4 and TRBJ2-7; possibly TRBD1 for D (5 bases). The specimen comprised PBMCs, sampled before TCRalphabeta/CD19-depleted stem cell transplant. The sequence derives from a girl under two years old with combined immunodeficiency, due to receive a stem cell transplant. The DNA for the CDR3 is TGTGCTTCAGGGTTGGGCGAGCAGTACTTC. This translates into CASGLGEQYF.